One and the same sample provided the 25 T cell receptor beta chains below, sequenced in a study of low-dose radiotherapy and immunotherapy resistance in tumors. The time point: after trial treatment. Noted treatment: LDRT plus nivolumab, ipilimumab, low-dose cyclophosphamide and aspirin (RACIN trial). Alpha- and beta-chain coverage of first-strand cDNA came from TRAV- and TRBV-specific primers. It was with a constant-region primer and a V-primer adapter that TCRs were amplified over approximately 18 PCR cycles. MiXCR, run by TCRdb on the reads, gives a single entry per CDR3 protein. The repertoire has around 100,000 distinct CDR3 sequences, 20% to 25% of them found once; the top ten carry 4.1%. Sequencing used PBMCs, obtained after low-dose radiotherapy plus immunotherapy. The receptors derive from a male donor with prostate cancer.

This clonotype was counted many times. The rearrangement joins TRBV3-1 to TRBJ2-5; D unclear. Germline V CDR1 and CDR2: LGHDT, YNNKEL (reference sequence). Trimming shortened V by 0 bases and J by 2 bases, and 4 bases separated the two germline ends. CDR3 length: 13 amino acids. The DNA of the CDR3 is TGTGCCAGCAGCCAAGAGATACAAGAGACCCAGTACTTC. Translating gives CASSQEIQETQYF.

This clonotype has at least ten counts. The V gene is TRBV14, the J gene TRBJ2-1; possible D gene TRBD1, 6 bases. The germline V gene encodes CDR1 SGHDN and CDR2 FVKESK. The V gene lost 4 bases and the J gene lost 8 bases, with 9 bases spanning the gap. The CDR3 covers 12 residues. In DNA form, the CDR3 reads TGTGCCAGCAGCCTCAGGGGCGATGAGCAGTTCTTC. As protein: CASSLRGDEQFF.

The rearrangement uses TRBV7-6 and TRBJ2-3; D is unclear. CDR1 and CDR2 from the germline V gene are SGHVS and FNYEAQ. The CDR3 sequence is 13 residues long. V lost 7 bases and J lost 1, with 9 bases in between. In nucleotides, the CDR3 is TGTGCCAGCACGGGCTGGGGCACAGATACGCAGTATTTT. Translated, it gives CASTGWGTDTQYF. Full variable domain (missing parts from reference TRBV7-6 and TRBJ2-3): GAGVSQSPRYKVTKRGQDVALRCDPISGHVSLYWYRQALGQGPEFLTYFNYEAQQDKSGLPNDRFSAERPEGSISTLTIQRTEQRDSAMYRCASTGWGTDTQYFGPGTRLTVL.

This clonotype was found many times. This chain uses TRBV21-1 with TRBJ2-6; the DNA was not used to check the table's D call, TRBD1. TRBV21-1 is a listed pseudogene. The CDR3 sequence is 19 residues long. CDR3 protein: CASRRESRGGVSGANVLTF. DNA of the CDR3: TGTGCCAGCAGGCGAGAAAGTAGGGGGGGGGTCTCTGGGGCCAACGTCCTGACTTTC.

The rearrangement uses TRBV9 and TRBJ2-7; D gene ambiguous. There are 14 residues in the CDR3. The V and J ends lost 0 bases and 2 bases respectively, with 9 bases between them. Germline assignment: CDR1 SGDLS and CDR2 YYNGEE. In nucleotides, the CDR3 is TGTGCCAGCAGCGTAGGTCACACCACCTACGAGCAGTACTTC. This codes for CASSVGHTTYEQYF.

This clonotype has just a few counts. The rearrangement links TRBV20-1 to TRBJ2-1; TRBD2 aligns across 10 bases. Germline V gene sequence: CDR1 DFQATT, CDR2 SNEGSKA (reference sequence). V trimming: 5 bases; J trimming: 2 bases; junction bases outside the gene matches: 6. This CDR3 comprises 15 residues. In DNA, the CDR3 is TGCAGTGCTCCCGGACTAGCGGCTACCTACAATGAGCAGTTCTTC. The encoded protein is CSAPGLAATYNEQFF.

There are many counts of this clonotype. The genes are TRBV4-1 and TRBJ2-2; 8 bases are a match to TRBD2. Per germline, CDR1 MGHRA and CDR2 YSYEKL. CDR3 length: 14 amino acids. J was trimmed by 7 bases and V by 3 bases; bases with no gene match: 4. The CDR3 nucleotides read TGCGCCAGCAGCCAGGCTCGGGGGGGCGGGGAGCTGTTTTTT. The encoded protein is CASSQARGGGELFF.

The rearrangement uses TRBV28 and TRBJ1-1; 7 bases agree with TRBD1. Trimming at V came to 3 bases and at J to 0 bases, leaving 13 bases not matched to a gene. The CDR3 length is 18 residues. CDR1 MDHEN and CDR2 SYDVKM come from the germline V gene. Written as DNA, the CDR3 is TGTGCCAGCAGTTTTATTGTGGGACAGATAAGATTGAACACTGAAGCTTTCTTT. It codes for CASSFIVGQIRLNTEAFF.

This clonotype was seen many times. The rearrangement links TRBV14 to TRBJ1-1; TRBD1 aligns across 9 bases. With 2 bases clipped from V and 4 bases from J, the junction kept 2 bases outside the gene matches. The CDR3 totals 14 residues. Germline loops: CDR1 SGHDN, CDR2 FVKESK. CDR3 residues: CASSQTGGVTEAFF. CDR3 DNA sequence: TGTGCCAGCAGCCAAACAGGGGGCGTCACTGAAGCTTTCTTT. Based on the CDR3 plus reference TRBV14 and TRBJ1-1, the full variable domain is EAGVTQFPSHSVIEKGQTVTLRCDPISGHDNLYWYRRVMGKEIKFLLHFVKESKQDESGMPNNRFLAERTGGTYSTLKVQPAELEDSGVYFCASSQTGGVTEAFFGQGTRLTVV.

In its sample, this clonotype was seen many times. The V and J genes are TRBV9 and TRBJ1-1; D possibly corresponds to TRBD1 (6 bases). This CDR3 has 13 residues. V was shortened by 0 bases and J by 7 bases, with 10 bases between the two germline ends. Germline loops: CDR1 SGDLS, CDR2 YYNGEE. This chain's CDR3 is CASSVDRAGEAFF. The CDR3 DNA follows: TGTGCCAGCAGCGTAGACAGGGCGGGTGAAGCTTTCTTT.

This clonotype was observed many times. CDR3 in amino acids: CASSWTGNTGELFF. The CDR3 coding sequence is TGTGCCAGCAGCTGGACAGGGAACACCGGGGAGCTGTTTTTT. The chain joins TRBV27 to TRBJ2-2, with TRBD1 matching 7 bases. V lost 6 bases, J lost 1 base, and 2 bases stayed unmatched. Looked up from germline, CDR1 is MNHEY and CDR2 is SMNVEV (reference sequence). The CDR3 is made up of 14 amino acids.

There are many counts of this clonotype. The chain combines TRBV5-1 with TRBJ2-7; 13 bases are shared with TRBD2. CDR3 length: 15 amino acids. V shed 4 bases and J 2 bases; nucleotides not matched to a gene: 3. The germline V gene has CDR1 SGHRS and CDR2 YFSETQ. CDR3 in DNA: TGCGCCAGCAGCGCGGGACTAGCGGGGACCTACGAGCAGTACTTC. It encodes CASSAGLAGTYEQYF.

This clonotype was counted at least ten times. This sequence joins TRBV20-1 and TRBJ1-2, with TRBD1 as a possible D gene (6 bases). The V gene lost 3 bases and the J gene lost 0 bases, with 11 bases spanning the gap. The germline CDR1 and CDR2 sequences are DFQATT and SNEGSKA (reference sequence). The CDR3 runs to 14 residues. The CDR3 DNA reads TGCAGTGCTAGCAGACAGGCCGCTAACTATGGCTACACCTTC. Translation: CSASRQAANYGYTF.

This chain connects TRBV7-9 to TRBJ2-7; 8 nucleotides agree with TRBD2. The CDR3 consists of 13 residues. Germline-derived CDR1 and CDR2 are SEHNR and FQNEAQ (reference sequence). The V gene end was trimmed by 3 bases and the J gene end by 2 bases; junction bases not matched to a gene: 0. The CDR3 is CASSFGGAYEQYF. DNA of the CDR3: TGTGCCAGCAGCTTCGGGGGGGCCTACGAGCAGTACTTC. Supplemented by reference TRBV7-9 and TRBJ2-7, the full variable domain reads DTGVSQNPRHKITKRGQNVTFRCDPISEHNRLYWYRQTLGQGPEFLTYFQNEAQLEKSRLLSDRFSAERPKGSFSTLEIQRTEQGDSAMYLCASSFGGAYEQYFGPGTRLTVT.

In regard to this clonotype: This likely stems from a read error, as it lies one base from a far larger clone. The chain joins TRBV10-3 to TRBJ2-1; D remains unclear. The assigned J gene may be wrong: the sequence end matches TRBJ2-5 better. Germline V gene sequence: CDR1 ENHRY, CDR2 SYGVKD. There are 13 residues in the CDR3. The CDR3 protein is CAGSYSSQETQYF. The CDR3 DNA follows: TGTGCCGGCAGTTACTCATCTCAAGAGACCCAGTACTTC.

Worth noting for this clonotype: A much more abundant neighbour one base away suggests this may be a read error. The V and J genes are TRBV3-1 and TRBJ2-1, with D possibly TRBD1 on 5 matching bases. This CDR3 spans 16 amino acids. Germline V gene lookup returns CDR1 LGHDT and CDR2 YNNKEL (reference sequence). CDR3 region: CASSQSGASSYNEQLF. The CDR3 DNA reads TGTGCCAGCAGCCAAAGTGGGGCGAGCTCCTACAATGAGCAGCTCTTC.

Worth noting for this clonotype: A far more abundant clone sits one base away, making this likely a read error. For the CDR3, the DNA is TGTGCCAGCGCCATACCGGGACTCAGCACAGATACGCAGTATTTT. Protein: CASAIPGLSTDTQYF. This chain connects TRBV6-6 to TRBJ2-3; a possible D gene is TRBD2 (6 bases). Germline V CDR1 and CDR2: MNHNY, SVGAGI (reference sequence). The V and J ends lost 8 bases and 0 bases respectively, with 15 bases between them. The CDR3 is 15 residues long.

This clonotype was detected ten times or more. The chain combines TRBV20-1 with TRBJ2-5, with TRBD1 matching over 7 bases. The CDR3 contains 13 residues. Germline CDR1 and CDR2: DFQATT and SNEGSKA (reference sequence). The V and J ends lost 4 bases and 7 bases, in that order; junction bases with no gene match: 9. The chain's CDR3 is CSATRGPSGTQYF. DNA of the CDR3: TGCAGTGCTACGAGGGGGCCTTCGGGGACCCAGTACTTC.

This clonotype came up many times. Here the CDR3 reads CASSFGQGSEQYF. In DNA form, the CDR3 reads TGTGCCAGCAGTTTCGGGCAGGGAAGCGAGCAGTACTTC. The chain is built from TRBV12-3 or TRBV12-4 and TRBJ2-7; D perhaps matches TRBD1 (5 bases). CDR3 length: 13 amino acids. Trimming pared 3 bases from V and 6 bases from J, leaving 12 bases between.

This sequence joins TRBV27 and TRBJ2-3; 8 bases are shared with TRBD2. Germline CDR1 reads MNHEY; CDR2 reads SMNVEV (reference sequence). V lost 7 bases, J lost 1 base, and 10 bases stayed unmatched. There are 16 residues in the CDR3. The CDR3 loop is CASKPLAAQGTDTQYF. For the CDR3, the DNA is TGTGCCAGCAAACCACTAGCGGCCCAAGGCACAGATACGCAGTATTTT.

J is TRBJ2-7 and V is TRBV5-1, with TRBD1 identical over 8 bases. The CDR3 loop spans 14 amino acids. Germline CDR1 is SGHRS and CDR2 is YFSETQ. Trimming at V came to 4 bases and at J to 4 bases, leaving 7 bases not matched to a gene. CDR3 sequence: CASSPRQGRYEQYF. The CDR3 region has the DNA TGCGCCAGCAGCCCTCGACAGGGGAGGTACGAGCAGTACTTC.

This clonotype was detected many times. V usage is TRBV7-2 and J usage is TRBJ1-5, with 7 bases lining up with TRBD1. Germline CDR1 reads SGHTA; CDR2 reads FQGNSA. CDR3 length: 15 amino acids. The trim removed 2 bases at V and 6 bases at J, leaving 7 bases unmatched. In DNA, the CDR3 is TGTGCCAGCAGCTTATCAAGGGGGCGCGGTCAGCCCCAGCATTTT. It specifies CASSLSRGRGQPQHF.

The chain combines TRBV18 with TRBJ2-1; no clear D gene. Germline V lookup: CDR1 KGHSH, CDR2 LQKENI. V lost 2 bases to trimming and J lost 2 bases, with 13 bases between them. This CDR3 is 16 amino acids long. CDR3 coding DNA: TGTGCCAGCTCACCAATCAATAGCAGCCCCTACAATGAGCAGTTCTTC. The encoded protein is CASSPINSSPYNEQFF.

This clonotype was counted at least ten times. The chain couples TRBV20-1 to TRBJ1-2; no clear D. The CDR3 is 15 residues long. Per germline, CDR1 DFQATT and CDR2 SNEGSKA (reference sequence). V was shortened by 0 bases and J by 1 base, with 12 bases between the two germline ends. The CDR3 loop is CSAREAWEFNYGYTF. CDR3 coding DNA: TGCAGTGCTAGAGAGGCCTGGGAGTTTAACTATGGCTACACCTTC.

This clonotype was found many times. The CDR3 DNA follows: TGTGCCAACCAGCAAGGGGGAGGCACTGAAGCTTTCTTT. The encoded protein is CANQQGGGTEAFF. The rearrangement joins TRBV18 to TRBJ1-1; TRBD1 is a possible D gene (6 bases). The CDR3 sequence is 13 residues long. Germline CDR1 KGHSH, CDR2 LQKENI. Trimming removed 10 bases at V and 4 bases at J, with 16 bases between.